This T cell receptor beta chain was retrieved from a study of CD8+CD57+ T cells in acquired aplastic anemia. Looking at the study overall: The sorted CD4+ and CD8+ cells yielded an average around 3 ug of DNA. An average of about 10.8 million reads for CD4+ cells was obtained from healthy donors.

According to the study, genomic DNA was the template for TCR beta VDJ and CDR3 profiling. In TCRdb, the reads were re-called with MiXCR into one record per CDR3 protein. The sample consists of about 190,000 distinct CDR3 sequences, approximately 52% of them appearing once. From germline, CDR1 is SGHNT and CDR2 YYREEE (reference sequence). The germline V and J ends were trimmed by 1 base and 4 bases, with 15 bases remaining between them. CDR3 length: 16 amino acids. Study-wide findings and caveats: Sharing between patients and controls was observed for twenty-nine CD8+ CDR3 sequences.

Details on this clonotype: The target antigen is unknown.

This TCR was sampled from a human donor in good health, serving as a control. Material for sequencing was sorted CD4+, CD8+, or CD8+CD57+ T cells (not recorded which) from PBMCs. The genes are TRBV5-4 and TRBJ2-1, with TRBD1 as a possible D gene (5 bases). This CDR3 is CASSLNLGPGYNEQFF. CDR3 DNA: TGTGCCAGCAGCTTGAATCTGGGGCCCGGATACAATGAGCAGTTCTTC.